The subject of this entry is one TCR beta chain. Its antigen is still unknown. MiXCR, applied by TCRdb to the RT-PCR reads, yields one record per CDR3 protein. The table shows about 520,000 distinct CDR3 sequences, with roughly 9.8% occurring only once. The data are from a study of response to subunit inactivated influenza vaccine. The study, taken as a whole, reports: Authors suggested each seasonal influenza vaccination recruits few new T cells.

The CDR3 consists of 15 residues. The J segment lost 4 bases and the V segment lost 4 bases, leaving 6 bases of the junction unmatched. Looked up from germline, CDR1 is SGHDT and CDR2 is YYEEEE. This receptor was identified in a middle-aged man who received an inactivated influenza vaccine. This material consisted of PBMCs from blood, taken roughly 48 days after vaccination. This chain uses TRBV5-6 with TRBJ2-7, with 12 bases that match TRBD2. CDR3 in DNA: TGTGCCAGCAGCCTACTAGCGGGGGGCCAGTACGAGCAGTACTTC. It codes for CASSLLAGGQYEQYF.